These 18 T cell receptor beta chains share one sample of origin, sequenced in a study of PD-1 blockade in classical Hodgkin lymphoma. Time point noted: cycle 4 day 1 (C4D1), after six to seven weeks of nivolumab. There was relapse after autologous stem cell transplantation in every patient, and there was variation in brentuximab vedotin exposure. Generated by immunoSEQ multiplex PCR, the TCRdb table keeps only in-frame clones and is missing some. The repertoire holds tens of thousands of clones, with nearly 90% as singletons. This specimen consisted of peripheral blood mononuclear cells (PBMCs), obtained before the fourth cycle of nivolumab. Source of these receptors: a human donor with classical Hodgkin lymphoma.

The chain links TRBV28 to TRBJ2-3, with 7 positions matching TRBD2. CDR1 and CDR2 (germline): MDHEN, SYDVKM. The junction had 25 bases not matched to a gene; V was cut back by 6 bases and J by 7 bases. The CDR3 extends over 19 amino acids. The CDR3 coding sequence is TGTGCCAGCAGGTCCCGGGGAGGGAGCGGGGCTCCCTTGGGGAATACGCAGTATTTT. It yields the protein CASRSRGGSGAPLGNTQYF. The full variable domain, in which reference TRBV28 and TRBJ2-3 provide the parts outside the CDR3, is DVKVTQSSRYLVKRTGEKVFLECVQDMDHENMFWYRQDPGLGLRLIYFSYDVKMKEKGDIPEGYSVSREKKERFSLILESASTNQTSMYLCASRSRGGSGAPLGNTQYFGPGTRLTVL.

There are a few counts of this clone. This chain connects TRBV19 to TRBJ1-1; D unresolved. Germline V gene data show CDR1 as LNHDA and CDR2 as SQIVND (reference sequence). This CDR3 contains 13 residues. Trimming stripped 2 bases from V and 4 bases from J, with 8 bases between. CDR3 sequence reads: CASSIREFTEAFF. The CDR3 DNA follows: TGTGCCAGTAGTATAAGAGAGTTCACTGAAGCTTTCTTT.

The chain combines TRBV2 with TRBJ2-5, with a possible D match to TRBD1 (6 bases). The CDR3 is made up of 14 amino acids. V was cut by 6 bases and J by 1 base, with 12 bases left in between. From germline, CDR1 is SNHLY and CDR2 FYNNEI. The CDR3 coding sequence is TGTGCCAGCAGAGTGGGACATTCCCAAGAGACCCAGTACTTC. Amino acid sequence: CASRVGHSQETQYF.

This rearrangement joins TRBV7-9 to TRBJ2-4; TRBD1 matches 9 bases. Germline-derived CDR1 and CDR2 are SEHNR and FQNEAQ (reference sequence). V was clipped by 7 bases and J by 7 bases; unmatched bases: 8. The CDR3 is 14 amino acids. The CDR3 DNA reads TGTGCCAGCACCCCGGGACAGGGTCGGAACATTCAGTACTTC. Its protein product is CASTPGQGRNIQYF.

The chain carries TRBV30 and TRBJ1-2; 7 bases are shared with TRBD1. This CDR3 contains 13 residues. After removal of 0 bases from V and 4 bases from J, the junction contained 2 bases not matched to a gene. In germline, CDR1 is GTSNPN, CDR2 SVGIG (reference sequence). The CDR3 is CAWSVAGGYGYTF. CDR3 DNA sequence: TGTGCCTGGAGTGTGGCAGGGGGCTATGGCTACACCTTC.

This clone was detected only once. V usage is TRBV28 and J usage is TRBJ2-5, with TRBD1 identical over 8 bases. CDR1 and CDR2 (germline): MDHEN, SYDVKM. J was trimmed by 3 bases and V by 4 bases; bases with no gene match: 7. The CDR3 is made up of 15 amino acids. CDR3 nucleotides: TGTGCCAGCAGTTCTCCGGACAGGGCGAAAGAGACCCAGTACTTC. Translated: CASSSPDRAKETQYF. The full variable domain, with the rest looked up from reference TRBV28 and TRBJ2-5, is DVKVTQSSRYLVKRTGEKVFLECVQDMDHENMFWYRQDPGLGLRLIYFSYDVKMKEKGDIPEGYSVSREKKERFSLILESASTNQTSMYLCASSSPDRAKETQYFGPGTRLLVL.

CDR3: CASSLERGTEAFF. The CDR3 coding sequence is TGTGCCAGCAGCTTAGAACGGGGGACTGAAGCTTTCTTT. This chain links TRBV11-3 with TRBJ1-1; TRBD1 is a possible D gene (5 bases). Germline CDR1 is SGHNT and CDR2 is YENEEA. This CDR3 contains 13 residues. Trimming removed 0 bases at V and 5 bases at J, with 7 bases between.

The chain is built from TRBV5-1 and TRBJ2-3, with 9 bases identical to TRBD1. V lost 4 bases, J lost 2 bases, and 5 bases stayed unmatched. The germline CDR1 and CDR2 sequences are SGHRS and YFSETQ. This CDR3 is 15 amino acids long. CDR3 in amino acids: CASSLQGANTDTQYF. The CDR3 coding sequence is TGCGCCAGCAGCCTACAGGGGGCCAACACAGATACGCAGTATTTT.

The genes are TRBV29-1 and TRBJ2-3; D remains unclear. Germline assignment: CDR1 SQVTM and CDR2 ANQGSEA. V dropped 5 bases and J dropped 4 bases, with 10 bases sitting between them. The CDR3 has 12 residues. The CDR3 region has the DNA TGCAGCGTTTCTAGGGCGGCAGATACGCAGTATTTT. This translates into CSVSRAADTQYF.

This clone appeared a few times. The chain uses TRBV19 and TRBJ1-3; the match to TRBD1 covers 7 bases. The CDR3 spans 15 residues. CDR1 is LNHDA and CDR2 is SQIVND in the germline V gene (reference sequence). Trimming at V came to 7 bases and at J to 2 bases, leaving 8 bases not matched to a gene. CDR3 loop: CASKPPGQTGNTIYF. Here the CDR3 DNA reads TGTGCCAGTAAACCCCCGGGACAGACTGGAAACACCATATATTTT.

J is TRBJ2-3 and V is TRBV18, with D unclear. The germline V gene encodes CDR1 KGHSH and CDR2 LQKENI. The CDR3 has 12 amino acids. V was cut by 1 base and J by 6 bases, with 5 bases left in between. CDR3 loop: CASSPQSDTQYF. The CDR3 DNA sequence: TGTGCCAGCTCACCACAGTCGGATACGCAGTATTTT.

V is TRBV6-5 and J is TRBJ2-5; a weak D match, TRBD2 (5 bases). CDR3 length: 14 amino acids. The V gene's germline CDR1 is MNHEY and CDR2 SVGAGI. Trimming shortened V by 6 bases and J by 0 bases, and 11 bases separated the two germline ends. Written as DNA, the CDR3 is TGTGCCAGCAGCACGGGGAAGTACCAAGAGACCCAGTACTTC. Its protein is CASSTGKYQETQYF.

This clone came up once. The chain combines TRBV30 with TRBJ2-5; possibly TRBD1 or TRBD2 for D (6 bases each). Trimming removed 4 bases at V and 2 bases at J, with 14 bases between. Germline-derived CDR1 and CDR2 are GTSNPN and SVGIG (reference sequence). The CDR3 extends over 14 amino acids. The CDR3 reads CAWNRGRIQETQYF. The DNA for the CDR3 is TGTGCCTGGAATCGGGGGCGGATACAAGAGACCCAGTACTTC.

This chain links TRBV5-1 with TRBJ2-3; the match to TRBD2 covers 10 bases. Per the germline V gene, CDR1 is SGHRS and CDR2 is YFSETQ. V was clipped by 0 bases and J by 2 bases; unmatched bases: 3. This CDR3 spans 16 amino acids. The CDR3 DNA sequence: TGCGCCAGCAGCTTGGGAGCGGGGGGGCCCACAGATACGCAGTATTTT. Its protein product is CASSLGAGGPTDTQYF.

The rearrangement joins TRBV7-9 to TRBJ2-5; D is ambiguous. Germline V lookup: CDR1 SEHNR, CDR2 FQNEAQ (reference sequence). The CDR3 is 15 residues long. V was trimmed by 1 base and J by 4 bases, leaving 13 bases between them. In nucleotides, the CDR3 is TGTGCCAGCAGCTTAGTAAAGGGCAATCTAGAGACCCAGTACTTC. Translated: CASSLVKGNLETQYF. Using reference TRBV7-9 and TRBJ2-5 for the parts outside the CDR3, the full variable domain is DTGVSQNPRHKITKRGQNVTFRCDPISEHNRLYWYRQTLGQGPEFLTYFQNEAQLEKSRLLSDRFSAERPKGSFSTLEIQRTEQGDSAMYLCASSLVKGNLETQYFGPGTRLLVL.

The chain combines TRBV28 with TRBJ1-2; 9 bases match TRBD1. From germline, CDR1 is MDHEN and CDR2 SYDVKM. V shed 6 bases, J shed 7 bases, and the junction held 6 bases outside the gene matches. The CDR3 length is 13 residues. The CDR3 reads CASSQQGAGGYTF. The CDR3 DNA is TGTGCCAGCAGCCAACAGGGGGCAGGTGGCTACACCTTC.

The V gene is TRBV6-1, the J gene TRBJ2-7, with no clear D. The CDR3 covers 13 residues. Germline CDR1 is MNHNS and CDR2 is SASEGT. V was shortened by 6 bases and J by 2 bases, with 11 bases between the two germline ends. CDR3 in amino acids: CASSSPGPYEQYF. DNA for the CDR3: TGTGCCAGCAGCAGCCCCGGGCCCTACGAGCAGTACTTC.

The rearrangement uses TRBV7-9 and TRBJ1-3; D gene unclear. CDR1 is SEHNR, CDR2 FQNEAQ, per germline (reference sequence). The CDR3 is made up of 14 amino acids. V was clipped by 2 bases and J by 2 bases, with 7 bases between them. CDR3 sequence: CASSLSSTGNTIYF. CDR3 nucleotide sequence: TGTGCCAGCAGCTTATCAAGTACTGGAAACACCATATATTTT.